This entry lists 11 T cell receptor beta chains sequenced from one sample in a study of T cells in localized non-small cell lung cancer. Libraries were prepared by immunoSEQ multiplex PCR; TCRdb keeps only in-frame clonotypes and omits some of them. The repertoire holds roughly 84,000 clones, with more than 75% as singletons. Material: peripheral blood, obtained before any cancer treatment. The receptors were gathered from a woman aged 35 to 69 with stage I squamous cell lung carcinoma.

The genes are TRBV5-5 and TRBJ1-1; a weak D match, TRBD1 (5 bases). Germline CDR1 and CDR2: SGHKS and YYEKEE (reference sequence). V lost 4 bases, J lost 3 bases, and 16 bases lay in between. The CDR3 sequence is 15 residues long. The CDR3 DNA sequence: TGTGCCAGCAGCCCGCTGGACACGTTGCACACTGAAGCTTTCTTT. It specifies CASSPLDTLHTEAFF.

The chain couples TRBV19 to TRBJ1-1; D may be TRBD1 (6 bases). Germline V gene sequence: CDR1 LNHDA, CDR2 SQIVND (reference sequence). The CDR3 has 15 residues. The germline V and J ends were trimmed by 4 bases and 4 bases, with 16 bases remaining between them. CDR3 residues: CASSTIGQRLTEAFF. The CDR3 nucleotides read TGTGCCAGTAGTACAATCGGACAGAGACTCACTGAAGCTTTCTTT.

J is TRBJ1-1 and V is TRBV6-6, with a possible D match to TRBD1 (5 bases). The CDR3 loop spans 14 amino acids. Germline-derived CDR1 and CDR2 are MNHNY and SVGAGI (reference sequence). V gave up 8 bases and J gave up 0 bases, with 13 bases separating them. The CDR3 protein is CASYRGPMNTEAFF. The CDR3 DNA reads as TGTGCCAGCTACCGGGGACCGATGAACACTGAAGCTTTCTTT.

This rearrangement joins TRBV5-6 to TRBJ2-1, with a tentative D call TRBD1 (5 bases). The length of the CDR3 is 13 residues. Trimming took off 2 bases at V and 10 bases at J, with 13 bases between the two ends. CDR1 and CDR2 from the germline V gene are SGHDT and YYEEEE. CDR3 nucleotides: TGTGCCAGCAGCTTTACAGGTCCGAGGGAGCAGTTCTTC. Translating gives CASSFTGPREQFF. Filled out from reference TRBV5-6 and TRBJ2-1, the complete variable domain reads DAGVTQSPTHLIKTRGQQVTLRCSPKSGHDTVSWYQQALGQGPQFIFQYYEEEERQRGNFPDRFSGHQFPNYSSELNVNALLLGDSALYLCASSFTGPREQFFGPGTRLTVL.

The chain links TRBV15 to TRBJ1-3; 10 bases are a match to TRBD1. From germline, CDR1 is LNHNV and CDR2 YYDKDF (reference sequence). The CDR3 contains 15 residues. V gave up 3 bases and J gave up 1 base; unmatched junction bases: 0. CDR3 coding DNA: TGTGCCACCAGCAGGGACAGGGGGTCTGGAAACACCATATATTTT. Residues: CATSRDRGSGNTIYF.

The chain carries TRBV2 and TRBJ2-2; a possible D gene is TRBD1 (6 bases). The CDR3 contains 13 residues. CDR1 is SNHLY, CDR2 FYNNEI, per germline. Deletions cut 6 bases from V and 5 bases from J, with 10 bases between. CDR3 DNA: TGTGCCAGCAGGGACAGATATACCGGGGAGCTGTTTTTT. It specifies CASRDRYTGELFF.

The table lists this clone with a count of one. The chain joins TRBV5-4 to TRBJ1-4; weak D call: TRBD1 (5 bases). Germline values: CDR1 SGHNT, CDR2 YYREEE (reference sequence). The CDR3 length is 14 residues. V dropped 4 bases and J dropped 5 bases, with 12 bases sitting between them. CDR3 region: CASSLLGRNEKLFF. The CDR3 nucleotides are TGTGCCAGCAGCCTGCTGGGACGAAATGAAAAACTGTTTTTT.

The CDR3 DNA follows: TGTGCCAGCAGCTTTACAGGGGCCTACGAGCAGTACTTC. This translates into CASSFTGAYEQYF. The V call is TRBV5-4, the J call TRBJ2-7, with 7 bases lining up with TRBD1. Germline lookup yields CDR1 SGHNT and CDR2 YYREEE (reference sequence). The CDR3 has 13 residues. Trimming at V came to 2 bases and at J to 2 bases, leaving 1 base not matched to a gene.

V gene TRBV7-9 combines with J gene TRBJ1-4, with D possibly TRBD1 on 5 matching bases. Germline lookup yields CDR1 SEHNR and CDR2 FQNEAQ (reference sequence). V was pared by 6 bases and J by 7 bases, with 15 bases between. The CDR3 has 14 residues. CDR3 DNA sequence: TGTGCCAGCAGTACCATTGTCGGGGGTGAAAAACTGTTTTTT. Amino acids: CASSTIVGGEKLFF.

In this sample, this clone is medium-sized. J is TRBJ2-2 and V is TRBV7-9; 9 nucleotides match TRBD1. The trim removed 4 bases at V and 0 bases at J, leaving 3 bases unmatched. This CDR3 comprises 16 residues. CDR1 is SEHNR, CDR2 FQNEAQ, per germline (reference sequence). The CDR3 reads CASSYRQGANTGELFF. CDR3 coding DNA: TGTGCCAGCAGCTATCGACAGGGGGCGAACACCGGGGAGCTGTTTTTT.

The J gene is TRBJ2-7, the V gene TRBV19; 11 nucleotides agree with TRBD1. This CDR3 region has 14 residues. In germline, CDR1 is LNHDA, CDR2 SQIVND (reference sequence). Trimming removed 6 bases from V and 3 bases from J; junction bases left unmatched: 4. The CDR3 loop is CASSHGTGGYEQYF. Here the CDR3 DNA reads TGTGCCAGTAGCCACGGGACAGGGGGCTACGAGCAGTACTTC.